This is a list of T cell receptor beta chains from one sample in a study of T cells in Graves' hyperthyroidism and ophthalmopathy. In TCRdb, the multiplex PCR reads were re-called with MiXCR into one record per CDR3 protein. Of 150,000 or so distinct CDR3 sequences in the sample, approximately 24% were seen once. Sequencing input: blood. The receptors derive from a woman in her forties or fifties with Graves' hyperthyroidism that later progressed to Graves' ophthalmopathy. Each CDR3 is given with its conserved first and last residue. A D gene is named only where the DNA matches it firmly. Rows give clone size only sometimes, using once, few, many, or a class for an expanded clone.

>many|TRBJ1-5|TRBV28|TRBD1
TGTGCCAGCAAAACAGGGGGCGGACAGCCCCAGCATTTT
CASKTGGGQPQHF
>many|TRBJ2-3|TRBV2|TRBD2
TGTGCCAGCTCTTACCGGACTAGCGGGAGGGCCTGGAGCACAGATACGCAGTATTTT
CASSYRTSGRAWSTDTQYF
>many|TRBJ2-7|TRBV27|NA
TGTGCCGGCCGGGACTCGACCCCCTACGAGCAGTACTTC
CAGRDSTPYEQYF
>many|TRBJ1-1|TRBV6-2/TRBV6-3|NA
TGTGCCAGCACCACTCAAGTACCTGAAGCTTTCTTT
CASTTQVPEAFF
>few|TRBJ2-5|TRBV7-8|NA
TGTGCCAGCAGCACCTACGGACTGGGAGAGACCCAGTACTTC
CASSTYGLGETQYF
>NA|TRBJ2-7|TRBV15|NA
TGTGCCACCAGCAGAGATCGGGTAGGGTCAGAGCAGTACTTC
CATSRDRVGSEQYF
>many|TRBJ2-7|TRBV7-9|NA
TGTGCCAGCAACAAGCCAGGGGAATACGAGCAGTACTTC
CASNKPGEYEQYF
>NA|TRBJ2-2|TRBV20-1|TRBD1
TGCAGTACTAACCCCGGGACAGGGAGCACCGGGGAGCTGTTTTTT
CSTNPGTGSTGELFF
>NA|TRBJ1-1|TRBV7-3|TRBD1
TGTGCCAGCAGCTCCCTGACAGGGGGCACCACTGAAGCTTTCTTT
CASSSLTGGTTEAFF
>many|TRBJ2-7|TRBV10-3|TRBD2
TGTGCCATACAAGCGGGGGGCTCCTACGAGCAGTACTTC
CAIQAGGSYEQYF
>many|TRBJ1-1|TRBV20-1|NA
TGCAGTGCTAGAGGAGGGACTGAAGCTTTCTTT
CSARGGTEAFF
>many|TRBJ2-1|TRBV3-1|NA
TGTGCCAGCAGCCAAGGAGGGGTCCGGTCCAATGAGCAGTTCTTC
CASSQGGVRSNEQFF
>many|TRBJ2-7|TRBV20-1|TRBD1
TGCAGTGCGCCGACAGGGGGCTCCTACGAGCAGTACTTC
CSAPTGGSYEQYF
>NA|TRBJ1-3|TRBV20-1|NA
TGCAGTGCTAGTAATACTGGGGGCGGAAACACCATATATTTT
CSASNTGGGNTIYF
>NA|TRBJ2-7|TRBV12-3/TRBV12-4|NA
TGTGCCAGCAGTTTTTCGGCTTGGGACTACGAGCAGTACTTC
CASSFSAWDYEQYF
>many|TRBJ2-1|TRBV28|NA
TGTGCCAGCAGTTTCCGGCAGTCCTACAATGAGCAGTTCTTC
CASSFRQSYNEQFF
>NA|TRBJ2-1|TRBV19|TRBD2
TGTGCCAGTAGTAGCGGGAGGAAGTACAATGAGCAGTTCTTC
CASSSGRKYNEQFF
>NA|TRBJ2-5|TRBV7-9|TRBD2
TGTGCCAGCAGCTTAATCGCTAGCGGACAAGAGACCCAGTACTTC
CASSLIASGQETQYF
>once|TRBJ2-5|TRBV27|NA
TGTGCCAGCAGTTTATATGGGAATCAAGAGACCCAGTACTTC
CASSLYGNQETQYF
>once|TRBJ1-4|TRBV5-4|NA
TGTGCCAGCAGCTTGGGACAAAATAATGAAAAACTGTTTTTT
CASSLGQNNEKLFF
>few|TRBJ1-6|TRBV30|TRBD1
TGTGCCTGGAGGCAGGGGGAGGGTTCACCCCTCCACTTT
CAWRQGEGSPLHF
>many|TRBJ1-1|TRBV29-1|NA
TGCAGCGTTGATAGGGCCACTGAAGCTTTCTTT
CSVDRATEAFF
>many|TRBJ2-2|TRBV7-3|NA
TGTGCCAGCAGCTTTTACGGCGACACCGGGGAGCTGTTTTTT
CASSFYGDTGELFF
>NA|TRBJ2-7|TRBV28|NA
TGTGCCAGCAGTTTACGGGTCCTCCTAAGGCACGAGCAGTACTTC
CASSLRVLLRHEQYF
>many|TRBJ2-5|TRBV6-2/TRBV6-3|NA
TGTGCCAGCAGTTACGAAGGGGCGCAGGGGGAGACCCAGTACTTC
CASSYEGAQGETQYF
>NA|TRBJ2-2|TRBV20-1|TRBD2
TGCAGTACTAGAGATAGGCTAGCGGGAAGGGGGACCGGGGAGCTGTTTTTT
CSTRDRLAGRGTGELFF
>many|TRBJ2-7|TRBV24-1|NA
TGTGCCACCAGTGCCGGGCCAGCCTACGAGCAGTACTTC
CATSAGPAYEQYF
>many|TRBJ2-7|TRBV24-1|TRBD2
TGTGCCACCAGCGGGACTAGCGGAAATTACGAGCAGTACTTC
CATSGTSGNYEQYF
>NA|TRBJ1-4|TRBV7-7|TRBD1
TGTGCTAGCAGCCTCGATCGCCGGGACAGGGGGACCCCACTGTTTTTT
CASSLDRRDRGTPLFF
>few|TRBJ2-3|TRBV19|TRBD1
TGTGCCAGTAGTACCTACAGGGGTGGAAATACGCAGTATTTT
CASSTYRGGNTQYF
>many|TRBJ2-7|TRBV6-1|TRBD1
TGTGCCAGCAGTGCTGGGACAGGGGGTTTCAACGAGCAGTACTTC
CASSAGTGGFNEQYF
>NA|TRBJ2-7|TRBV19|NA
TGTGCCAGTAGTATCGGCAGAGGGGCCTACGAGCAGTACTTC
CASSIGRGAYEQYF
>NA|TRBJ2-7|TRBV29-1|NA
TGCAGCGTTTTGAAAAGGGACCGAAAAACGGACTACGAGCAGTACTTC
CSVLKRDRKTDYEQYF
>NA|TRBJ1-2|TRBV19|NA
TGTGCCAGTAGTATACCGACACGGGGCTGGTATGGCTACACCTTC
CASSIPTRGWYGYTF
>large|TRBJ1-2|TRBV30|NA
TGTGCCTGGAGTGTACCGGTAATTGGGGGTTATGGCTACACCTTC
CAWSVPVIGGYGYTF
>few|TRBJ2-1|TRBV6-1|TRBD1
TGTGCCAGCACCGGTACAGGGGCGTACAATGAGCAGTTCTTC
CASTGTGAYNEQFF
>few|TRBJ1-1|TRBV10-2|NA
TGCGCCAGCAAGGTGGGCGGCTCCAGCAACACTGAAGCTTTCTTT
CASKVGGSSNTEAFF
>NA|TRBJ1-3|TRBV28|NA
TGTGCCAGTTTACAGGGTGATCCTGGAAACACCATATATTTT
CASLQGDPGNTIYF
>few|TRBJ2-3|TRBV20-1|TRBD2
TGCAGCCCGACTAGCGGTTCAGATACGCAGTATTTT
CSPTSGSDTQYF
>many|TRBJ2-4|TRBV28|NA
TGTGCCAGCAGTCTATCCCGTCAGGGGGCCAAAAACATTCAGTACTTC
CASSLSRQGAKNIQYF
>few|TRBJ2-1|TRBV11-2|TRBD2
TGTGCCAGCAGCTTAGGGCTAGCGGGAGGCCCCCGGTTCTTC
CASSLGLAGGPRFF
>NA|TRBJ2-1|TRBV28|TRBD2
TGTGCCAGCAGTTTCCGGGGACTAGCGGGACTCAACTCCTACAATGAGCAGTTCTTC
CASSFRGLAGLNSYNEQFF
>NA|TRBJ2-1|TRBV24-1|NA
TGTGCCACCAGTGACGTCACCACAGGGCAGTCCTACAATGAGCAGTTCTTC
CATSDVTTGQSYNEQFF
>many|TRBJ1-1|TRBV28|TRBD1
TGTGCCAGCAGAGGGACAGCCAAGGACACTGAAGCTTTCTTT
CASRGTAKDTEAFF
>many|TRBJ1-4|TRBV27|TRBD1
TGTGCCAGCAGTTACAGACAGGGTGGGATAACTAATGAAAAACTGTTTTTT
CASSYRQGGITNEKLFF
>many|TRBJ2-3|TRBV7-2|TRBD2
TGTGCCAGCAGCCCGAGCGGGAGGGATACGCAGTATTTT
CASSPSGRDTQYF
>few|TRBJ1-2|TRBV2|TRBD1
TGTGCCAGCAGTGTGCGGGACAGGGGGCGCGTCTATGGCTACACCTTC
CASSVRDRGRVYGYTF
>many|TRBJ1-1|TRBV3-1|NA
TGTGCCAGCAGCCAAGACCCAGGGCGTACTGAAGCTTTCTTT
CASSQDPGRTEAFF
>few|TRBJ1-2|TRBV20-1|NA
TGCAGTGCTAGTACATCGGCAGGGGAAGCTAACTATGGCTACACCTTC
CSASTSAGEANYGYTF
>NA|TRBJ1-1|TRBV2|TRBD1
TGCGCCAGCAGCTTAACGGGACAGGGTTTGGGCACTGAAGCTTTCTTT
CASSLTGQGLGTEAFF
>NA|TRBJ2-7|TRBV19|NA
TGTGCCAGTCTAGGGGTCTACTACGAGCAGTACTTC
CASLGVYYEQYF
>many|TRBJ2-7|TRBV12-3/TRBV12-4|NA
TGTGCCAGCAGTTTAGGCGTTCGAAAAGATGTCGACGAGCAGTACTTC
CASSLGVRKDVDEQYF
>NA|TRBJ1-3|TRBV20-1|NA
TGCAGTGCTAGAGACGCCCGGACCTCTGGAAACACCATATATTTT
CSARDARTSGNTIYF
>many|TRBJ2-5|TRBV18|NA
TGTGCCAGCGCTGGGACGGCTCAAGAGACCCAGTACTTC
CASAGTAQETQYF
>NA|TRBJ1-3|TRBV28|NA
TGTGCCAGCAGTTTAATGGGGATTGGAAACACCATATATTTT
CASSLMGIGNTIYF
>few|TRBJ1-3|TRBV20-1|NA
TGCAGTGCTAGAGCGGGGGAGGTGGGATTTGGAAACACCATATATTTT
CSARAGEVGFGNTIYF
>many|TRBJ1-5|TRBV7-2|NA
TGTGCCAGCAGCCCCTATAGCAATCAGCCCCAGCATTTT
CASSPYSNQPQHF
>many|TRBJ1-1|TRBV2|NA
TGTGCCAGCAGTTTTAACAGGGTTGGGACTGAAGCTTTCTTT
CASSFNRVGTEAFF
>few|TRBJ2-2|TRBV7-9|TRBD1
TGTGCCAGCAGCCCACGGACAGGGGACACCGGGGAGCTGTTTTTT
CASSPRTGDTGELFF
>many|TRBJ1-1|TRBV28|NA
TGTGCCAGCAGACCCCCCGGACATTTGAACACTGAAGCTTTCTTT
CASRPPGHLNTEAFF